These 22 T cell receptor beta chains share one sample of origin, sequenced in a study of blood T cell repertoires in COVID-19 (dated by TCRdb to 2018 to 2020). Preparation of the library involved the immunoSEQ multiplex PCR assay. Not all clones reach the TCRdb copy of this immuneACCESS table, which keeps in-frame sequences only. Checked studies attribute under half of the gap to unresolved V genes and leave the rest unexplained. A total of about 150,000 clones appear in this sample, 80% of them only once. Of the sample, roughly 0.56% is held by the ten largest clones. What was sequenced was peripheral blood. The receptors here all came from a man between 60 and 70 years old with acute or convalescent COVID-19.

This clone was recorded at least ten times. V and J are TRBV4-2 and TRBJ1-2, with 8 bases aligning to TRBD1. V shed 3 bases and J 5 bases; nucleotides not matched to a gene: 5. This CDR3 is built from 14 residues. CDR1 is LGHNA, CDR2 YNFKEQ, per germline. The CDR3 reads CASSQTQGVYGYTF. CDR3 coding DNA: TGTGCCAGCAGCCAGACACAGGGGGTATATGGCTACACCTTC.

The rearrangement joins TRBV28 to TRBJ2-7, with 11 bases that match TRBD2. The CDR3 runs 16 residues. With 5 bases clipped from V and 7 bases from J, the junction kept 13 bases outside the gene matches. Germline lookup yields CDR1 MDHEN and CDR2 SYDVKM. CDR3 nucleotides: TGTGCCAGCAGTGCCCCACTAGCGGGAGCGCCTCTGGAGCAGTACTTC. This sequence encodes CASSAPLAGAPLEQYF.

For the CDR3, the DNA is TGTGCCATCAGTGAGTCGAGGACTAGCGGGACAGATACGCAGTATTTT. Translating it yields CAISESRTSGTDTQYF. The chain has TRBV10-3 and TRBJ2-3, with TRBD2 identical over 11 bases. Germline V gene lookup returns CDR1 ENHRY and CDR2 SYGVKD. The junction had 2 bases not matched to a gene; V was cut back by 0 bases and J by 3 bases. This CDR3 has 16 amino acids.

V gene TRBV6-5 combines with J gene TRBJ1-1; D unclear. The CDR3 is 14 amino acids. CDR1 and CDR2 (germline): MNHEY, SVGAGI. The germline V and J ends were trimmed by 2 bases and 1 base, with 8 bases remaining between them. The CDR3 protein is CASSYQTWNTEAFF. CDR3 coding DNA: TGTGCCAGCAGTTACCAGACATGGAACACTGAAGCTTTCTTT.

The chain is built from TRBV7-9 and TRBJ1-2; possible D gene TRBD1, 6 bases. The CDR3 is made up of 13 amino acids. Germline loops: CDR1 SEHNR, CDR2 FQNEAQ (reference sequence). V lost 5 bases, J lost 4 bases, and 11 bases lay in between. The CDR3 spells CASSPGQLYGYTF. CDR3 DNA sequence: TGTGCCAGCAGCCCCGGACAGCTCTATGGCTACACCTTC. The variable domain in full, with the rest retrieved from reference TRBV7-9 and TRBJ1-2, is DTGVSQNPRHKITKRGQNVTFRCDPISEHNRLYWYRQTLGQGPEFLTYFQNEAQLEKSRLLSDRFSAERPKGSFSTLEIQRTEQGDSAMYLCASSPGQLYGYTFGSGTRLTVV.

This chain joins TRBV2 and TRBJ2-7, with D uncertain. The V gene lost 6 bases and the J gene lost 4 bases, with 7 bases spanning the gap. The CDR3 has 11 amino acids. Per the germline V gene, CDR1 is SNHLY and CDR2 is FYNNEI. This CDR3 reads CASSPKYEQYF. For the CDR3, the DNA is TGTGCCAGCAGCCCTAAATACGAGCAGTACTTC. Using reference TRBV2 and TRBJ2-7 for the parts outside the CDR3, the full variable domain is EPEVTQTPSHQVTQMGQEVILRCVPISNHLYFYWYRQILGQKVEFLVSFYNNEISEKSEIFDDQFSVERPDGSNFTLKIRSTKLEDSAMYFCASSPKYEQYFGPGTRLTVT.

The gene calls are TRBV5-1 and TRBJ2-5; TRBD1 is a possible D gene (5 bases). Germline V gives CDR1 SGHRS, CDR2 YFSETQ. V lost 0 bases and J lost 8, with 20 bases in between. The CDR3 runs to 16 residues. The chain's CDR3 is CASSLAGSENSETQYF. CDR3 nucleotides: TGCGCCAGCAGCTTGGCAGGGTCCGAAAATTCGGAAACCCAGTACTTC. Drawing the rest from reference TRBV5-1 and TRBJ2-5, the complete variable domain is KAGVTQTPRYLIKTRGQQVTLSCSPISGHRSVSWYQQTPGQGLQFLFEYFSETQRNKGNFPGRFSGRQFSNSRSEMNVSTLELGDSALYLCASSLAGSENSETQYFGPGTRLLVL.

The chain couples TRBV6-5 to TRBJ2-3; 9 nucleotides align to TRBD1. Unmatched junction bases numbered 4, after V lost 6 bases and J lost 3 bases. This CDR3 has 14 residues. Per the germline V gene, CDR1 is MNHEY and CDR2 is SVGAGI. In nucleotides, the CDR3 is TGTGCCAGCAGCCGAGGGACAGGGACAGATACGCAGTATTTT. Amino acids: CASSRGTGTDTQYF.

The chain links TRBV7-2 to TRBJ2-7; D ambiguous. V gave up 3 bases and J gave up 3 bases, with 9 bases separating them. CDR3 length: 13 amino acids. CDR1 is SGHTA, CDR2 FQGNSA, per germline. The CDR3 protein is CASSFSPSYEQYF. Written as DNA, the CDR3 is TGTGCCAGCAGCTTTAGCCCGAGCTACGAGCAGTACTTC.

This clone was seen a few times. CDR3 sequence (DNA): TGTGCCAGCAGCCCAGAGGAGAGCTCTGGGGCCAACGTCCTGACTTTC. Translation: CASSPEESSGANVLTF. The chain carries TRBV3-1 (or the pseudogene TRBV3-2) and TRBJ2-6; D is uncertain. Germline V gene lookup returns CDR1 LGHDT and CDR2 YNNKEL (reference sequence). The CDR3 contains 16 residues. V gave up 4 bases and J gave up 0 bases, with 10 bases separating them.

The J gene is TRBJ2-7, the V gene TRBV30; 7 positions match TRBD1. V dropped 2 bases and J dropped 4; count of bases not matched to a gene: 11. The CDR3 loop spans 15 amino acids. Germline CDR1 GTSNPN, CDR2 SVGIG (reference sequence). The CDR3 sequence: CAWSKGHGRGYEQYF. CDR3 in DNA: TGTGCCTGGAGTAAGGGGCACGGCAGGGGGTACGAGCAGTACTTC.

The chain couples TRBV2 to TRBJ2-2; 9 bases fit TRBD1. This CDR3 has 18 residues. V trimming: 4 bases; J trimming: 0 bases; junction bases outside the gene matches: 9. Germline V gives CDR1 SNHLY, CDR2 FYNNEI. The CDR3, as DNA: TGTGCCAGCAGTGGGCCCACAGGGGGCCTAGCGAACACCGGGGAGCTGTTTTTT. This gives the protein CASSGPTGGLANTGELFF.

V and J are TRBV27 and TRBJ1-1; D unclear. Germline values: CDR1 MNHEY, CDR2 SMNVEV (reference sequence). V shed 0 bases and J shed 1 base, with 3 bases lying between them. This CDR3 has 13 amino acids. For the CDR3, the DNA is TGTGCCAGCAGTTTATCGAGGAACACTGAAGCTTTCTTT. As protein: CASSLSRNTEAFF.

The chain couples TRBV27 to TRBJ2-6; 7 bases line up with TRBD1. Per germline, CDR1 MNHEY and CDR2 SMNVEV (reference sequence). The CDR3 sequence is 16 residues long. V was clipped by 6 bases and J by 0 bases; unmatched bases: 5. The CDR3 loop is CASSRDSVSGANVLTF. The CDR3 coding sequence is TGTGCCAGCAGCAGGGACAGCGTCTCTGGGGCCAACGTCCTGACTTTC.

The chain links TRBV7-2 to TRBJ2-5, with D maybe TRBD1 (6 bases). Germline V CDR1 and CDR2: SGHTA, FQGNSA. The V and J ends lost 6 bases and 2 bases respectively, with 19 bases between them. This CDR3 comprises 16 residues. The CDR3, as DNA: TGTGCCAGCAGTCAACAACCGACAGGCGCACAAGAGACCCAGTACTTC. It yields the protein CASSQQPTGAQETQYF.

DNA for the CDR3: TGCAGCGTCGCGGCGGGGAATAGCAATCAGCCCCAGCATTTT. Its protein product is CSVAAGNSNQPQHF. This chain uses TRBV29-1 with TRBJ1-5; D gene unclear. The CDR3 is made up of 14 amino acids. Deletions cut 6 bases from V and 0 bases from J, with 12 bases between. Germline-derived CDR1 and CDR2 are SQVTM and ANQGSEA.

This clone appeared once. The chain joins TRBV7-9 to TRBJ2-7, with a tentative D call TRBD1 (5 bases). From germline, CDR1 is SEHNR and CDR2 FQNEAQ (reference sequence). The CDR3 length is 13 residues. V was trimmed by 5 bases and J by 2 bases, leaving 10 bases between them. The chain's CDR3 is CASSNSGTYEQYF. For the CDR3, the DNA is TGTGCCAGCAGCAACTCAGGGACCTACGAGCAGTACTTC.

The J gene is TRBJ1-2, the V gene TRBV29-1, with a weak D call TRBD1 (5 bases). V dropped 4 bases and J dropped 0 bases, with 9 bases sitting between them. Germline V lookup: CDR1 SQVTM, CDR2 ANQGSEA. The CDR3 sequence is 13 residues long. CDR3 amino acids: CSVGGDTNYGYTF. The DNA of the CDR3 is TGCAGCGTTGGGGGCGATACTAACTATGGCTACACCTTC.

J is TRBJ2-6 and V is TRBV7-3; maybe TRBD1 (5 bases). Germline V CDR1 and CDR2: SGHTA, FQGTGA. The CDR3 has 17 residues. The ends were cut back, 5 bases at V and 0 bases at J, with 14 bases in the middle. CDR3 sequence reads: CASSPTRQFSGANVLTF. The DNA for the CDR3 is TGTGCCAGCAGCCCAACTCGACAGTTCTCTGGGGCCAACGTCCTGACTTTC.

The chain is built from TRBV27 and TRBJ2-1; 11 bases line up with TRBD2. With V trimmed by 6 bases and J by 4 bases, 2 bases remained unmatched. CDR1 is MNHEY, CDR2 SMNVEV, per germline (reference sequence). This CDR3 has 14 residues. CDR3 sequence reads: CASRGLAEYNEQFF. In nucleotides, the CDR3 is TGTGCCAGCAGGGGACTAGCGGAGTACAATGAGCAGTTCTTC.

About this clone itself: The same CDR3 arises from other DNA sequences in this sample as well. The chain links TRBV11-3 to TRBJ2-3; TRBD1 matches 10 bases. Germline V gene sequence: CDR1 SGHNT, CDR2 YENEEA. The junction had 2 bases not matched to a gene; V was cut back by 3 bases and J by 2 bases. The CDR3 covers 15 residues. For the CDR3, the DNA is TGTGCCAGCAGCTTGGGGACAGGGGACACAGATACGCAGTATTTT. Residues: CASSLGTGDTDTQYF.

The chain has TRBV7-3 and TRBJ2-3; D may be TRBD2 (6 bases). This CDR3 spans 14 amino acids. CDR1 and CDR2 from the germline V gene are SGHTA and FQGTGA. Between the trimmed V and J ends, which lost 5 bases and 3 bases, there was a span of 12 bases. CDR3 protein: CASSQTRGTDTQYF. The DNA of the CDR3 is TGTGCCAGCAGCCAAACCCGGGGGACAGATACGCAGTATTTT.